Each of the 31 T cell receptor beta chains below was sequenced from the same sample in a study of T cell clonotyping in hematopoietic cell transplantation. Sequencing used immunoSEQ multiplex PCR; TCRdb keeps in-frame clones, though not all of them. This table holds approximately 10,000 clones, roughly half found once. The sequences come from PBMCs, collected 30 days after allogeneic stem cell transplant. The source is a male patient aged 50 to 60 who had an allogeneic stem cell transplant from an unrelated donor, so the T cells may come from the graft donor. Some clones in this sample may be carry-over from other donors' samples.

On this clone: One end of the junction is discordant with germline, which a read error may explain. This chain joins TRBV5-1 and TRBJ2-7; D is possibly TRBD1 (5 bases). Germline V CDR1 and CDR2: SGHRS, YFSETQ. CDR3 length equals 15 residues. The CDR3 DNA reads TGTGCCAGCAGCCCGCCCCAGGGAAGGGCCTACGAGCAGTACTTC. Protein product: CASSPPQGRAYEQYF.

The gene calls are TRBV11-3 and TRBJ1-1; D remains unclear. The germline V gene has CDR1 SGHNT and CDR2 YENEEA. The CDR3 has 12 residues. The ends were cut back, 5 bases at V and 1 base at J, with 5 bases in the middle. CDR3 region: CASSPRNTEAFF. For the CDR3, the DNA is TGTGCCAGCAGCCCTCGGAACACTGAAGCTTTCTTT.

The chain recombines TRBV5-6 with TRBJ1-2; 12 bases map to TRBD1. V trimming: 3 bases; J trimming: 5 bases; junction bases outside the gene matches: 5. The length of the CDR3 is 15 residues. Germline CDR1 and CDR2: SGHDT and YYEEEE. The CDR3 loop reads CASSWPGQGAYGYTF. The CDR3 DNA reads TGTGCCAGCAGCTGGCCGGGACAGGGGGCATATGGCTACACCTTC.

CDR3 protein: CAWSSRAVENIQYF. CDR3 nucleotide sequence: TGTGCCTGGAGTTCCCGGGCAGTGGAAAACATTCAGTACTTC. The V and J genes are TRBV30 and TRBJ2-4; D unresolved. The CDR3 contains 14 residues. With 2 bases removed from V and 5 bases from J, the gap between germline ends came to 13 bases. Germline CDR1 GTSNPN, CDR2 SVGIG (reference sequence).

The V gene is TRBV30, the J gene TRBJ2-7; D gene ambiguous. Germline CDR1 GTSNPN, CDR2 SVGIG (reference sequence). The CDR3 length is 11 residues. V was shortened by 7 bases and J by 2 bases, with 9 bases between the two germline ends. CDR3 DNA sequence: TGTGCCTCCGCACATGCCTACGAGCAGTACTTC. Protein: CASAHAYEQYF.

The chain combines TRBV19 with TRBJ1-4; D call uncertain. Germline values: CDR1 LNHDA, CDR2 SQIVND (reference sequence). CDR3 length: 14 amino acids. Trimming took 5 bases from V and 3 from J, leaving 10 bases between them. The CDR3 nucleotides read TGTGCCAGTAGTGTTACATCGGCTAATGAAAAACTGTTTTTT. Its translation: CASSVTSANEKLFF.

The chain carries TRBV4-1 and TRBJ1-2, with TRBD1 matching 8 bases. This CDR3 region has 15 residues. After removal of 4 bases from V and 2 bases from J, the junction contained 6 bases not matched to a gene. Germline V gene data show CDR1 as MGHRA and CDR2 as YSYEKL. The CDR3 DNA is TGCGCCAGCAGCCTAAGACAGGGGCAAAACTATGGCTACACCTTC. This encodes CASSLRQGQNYGYTF.

The V and J genes are TRBV14 and TRBJ2-1; TRBD2 matches 14 bases. With V trimmed by 1 base and J by 1 base, 6 bases remained unmatched. CDR3 size: 19 residues. The germline V gene encodes CDR1 SGHDN and CDR2 FVKESK. The CDR3 bases are TGTGCCAGCAGCCAAGGTCCCCGGACTAGCGGGAGGTCCTACAATGAGCAGTTCTTC. Amino acid sequence: CASSQGPRTSGRSYNEQFF.

V usage is TRBV28 and J usage is TRBJ2-3; 7 bases agree with TRBD2. This CDR3 contains 17 residues. CDR1 and CDR2 (germline): MDHEN, SYDVKM. The J segment lost 2 bases and the V segment lost 9 bases, leaving 17 bases of the junction unmatched. The CDR3 DNA reads TGTGCCAGTCTGGGAAGCGGGATTAGCGGGTACACAGATACGCAGTATTTT. It encodes CASLGSGISGYTDTQYF. Full variable domain (rest looked up from reference TRBV28 and TRBJ2-3): DVKVTQSSRYLVKRTGEKVFLECVQDMDHENMFWYRQDPGLGLRLIYFSYDVKMKEKGDIPEGYSVSREKKERFSLILESASTNQTSMYLCASLGSGISGYTDTQYFGPGTRLTVL.

This clone was counted only a few times. The gene calls are TRBV30 and TRBJ1-4; a weak D match, TRBD1 (5 bases). With 5 bases removed from V and 8 bases from J, the gap between germline ends came to 15 bases. This CDR3 contains 13 residues. Germline loops: CDR1 GTSNPN, CDR2 SVGIG (reference sequence). The CDR3 sequence: CAWSTVRREKLFF. The CDR3 DNA sequence: TGTGCCTGGTCGACAGTGAGAAGAGAAAAACTGTTTTTT.

The count of this clone is one. V and J are TRBV29-1 and TRBJ2-2; D perhaps matches TRBD1 (5 bases). Germline V gene data show CDR1 as SQVTM and CDR2 as ANQGSEA. This CDR3 is built from 13 residues. The V end lost 5 bases, the J end lost 1 base, and 8 bases lay between the germline ends. In DNA, the CDR3 is TGCAGCGTTAATAGGGGGAACACCGGGGAGCTGTTTTTT. Translation: CSVNRGNTGELFF.

This chain connects TRBV29-1 to TRBJ2-3, with TRBD2 identical over 11 bases. CDR1 is SQVTM and CDR2 is ANQGSEA in the germline V gene. The CDR3 covers 14 residues. Germline trimming cut 8 bases from V and 5 bases from J; bases unmatched to any gene: 9. In nucleotides, the CDR3 is TGCAGCCTACCCTCTCTAGCGGGAGGAGATACGCAGTATTTT. Its translation is CSLPSLAGGDTQYF.

V is TRBV5-1 and J is TRBJ2-2, with 8 bases aligning to TRBD1. V shed 3 bases, J shed 1 base, and the junction held 5 bases outside the gene matches. Germline V gives CDR1 SGHRS, CDR2 YFSETQ. CDR3 length: 16 amino acids. CDR3 sequence (DNA): TGCGCCAGCAGCTCGCAGGGGGCTCTGAACACCGGGGAGCTGTTTTTT. It encodes CASSSQGALNTGELFF.

The chain recombines TRBV30 with TRBJ1-2, with 8 nucleotides matching TRBD1. This CDR3 spans 13 amino acids. V was clipped by 7 bases and J by 8 bases; unmatched bases: 12. The V gene's germline CDR1 is GTSNPN and CDR2 SVGIG (reference sequence). In nucleotides, the CDR3 is TGTGCCTTCCACCGGGACAGGCCTTTCGGCTACACCTTC. Protein: CAFHRDRPFGYTF.

The gene calls are TRBV9 and TRBJ1-2; D is possibly TRBD1 (5 bases). Germline assignment: CDR1 SGDLS and CDR2 YYNGEE. Trimming removed 3 bases from V and 11 bases from J, with 20 bases in between. The CDR3 contains 14 residues. This CDR3 reads CASSGHLEYGGYTF. CDR3 DNA sequence: TGTGCCAGCAGCGGACATCTTGAATACGGGGGATACACCTTC.

This clone turned up a few times. The gene calls are TRBV6-1 and TRBJ2-7; TRBD1 matches 7 bases. The CDR3 length is 15 residues. In germline, CDR1 is MNHNS, CDR2 SASEGT. J gave up 5 bases and V 5 bases, and 12 bases lay outside the gene matches. CDR3 loop: CASSKTTGTSDEQYF. CDR3 nucleotide sequence: TGTGCCAGCAGTAAAACGACAGGGACCAGCGACGAGCAGTACTTC.

The chain combines TRBV4-2 with TRBJ1-6, with 9 nucleotides matching TRBD1. This CDR3 is built from 17 residues. J gave up 7 bases and V 0 bases, and 7 bases lay outside the gene matches. Per the germline V gene, CDR1 is LGHNA and CDR2 is YNFKEQ. The CDR3 is CASSQDLIGQGNSPLHF. CDR3 bases: TGTGCCAGCAGCCAAGACTTGATAGGACAGGGGAATTCACCCCTCCACTTT.

In its sample, this clone was seen a few times. The chain combines TRBV13 with TRBJ2-4; D not resolved. V lost 0 bases and J lost 13, with 13 bases in between. Germline CDR1 PRHDT, CDR2 FYEKMQ (reference sequence). The CDR3 is 13 residues long. The CDR3 DNA sequence: TGTGCCAGCAGCTTAGGCCGGCAGGCGCGGCAGTACTTC. This sequence encodes CASSLGRQARQYF.

The chain combines TRBV4-2 with TRBJ2-7; D remains ambiguous. The CDR3 is made up of 12 amino acids. In germline, CDR1 is LGHNA, CDR2 YNFKEQ. Trimming stripped 1 base from V and 6 bases from J, with 7 bases between. The CDR3 sequence is CASSQATGEQYF. DNA of the CDR3: TGTGCCAGCAGCCAAGCTACGGGCGAGCAGTACTTC.

This clone was seen only a few times. V gene TRBV30 combines with J gene TRBJ1-5; no clear D gene. This CDR3 comprises 15 residues. Germline CDR1 and CDR2: GTSNPN and SVGIG (reference sequence). The V and J ends lost 0 bases and 7 bases respectively, with 16 bases between them. The chain's CDR3 is CAWSVTGPSRQPQHF. Written as DNA, the CDR3 is TGTGCCTGGAGTGTAACCGGGCCGTCGCGGCAGCCCCAGCATTTT.

The chain recombines TRBV19 with TRBJ2-1, with 10 bases fitting TRBD2. Germline V gene data show CDR1 as LNHDA and CDR2 as SQIVND (reference sequence). This CDR3 has 17 residues. The V segment lost 1 base and the J segment 4 bases; nucleotides outside the gene matches: 7. This chain's CDR3 is CASSIVASGGLYNEQFF. As DNA, the CDR3 is TGTGCCAGTAGTATAGTTGCTAGCGGGGGCTTGTACAATGAGCAGTTCTTC. The full variable domain, rest sourced from reference TRBV19 and TRBJ2-1, is DGGITQSPKYLFRKEGQNVTLSCEQNLNHDAMYWYRQDPGQGLRLIYYSQIVNDFQKGDIAEGYSVSREKKESFPLTVTSAQKNPTAFYLCASSIVASGGLYNEQFFGPGTRLTVL.

The chain links TRBV5-8 to TRBJ1-1; D is ambiguous. This CDR3 comprises 13 residues. The V end was cut by 0 bases, the J end by 0 bases, with 3 bases between. Looked up from germline, CDR1 is SGHTS and CDR2 is YDEGEE. CDR3 nucleotide sequence: TGTGCCAGCAGCTTGGGCGTGAACACTGAAGCTTTCTTT. It codes for CASSLGVNTEAFF.

This clone was counted only a few times. The V and J genes are TRBV4-1 and TRBJ2-2, with D unclear. This CDR3 is built from 15 residues. Germline loops: CDR1 MGHRA, CDR2 YSYEKL. Trimming took off 1 base at V and 4 bases at J, with 10 bases between the two ends. The CDR3 DNA follows: TGCGCCAGCAGCCAAGTCAACAGCCTCACCGGGGAGCTGTTTTTT. It translates to CASSQVNSLTGELFF.

This clone came up a few times. The chain combines TRBV30 with TRBJ1-1, with D perhaps TRBD1 (5 bases). The germline gives CDR1 GTSNPN, CDR2 SVGIG (reference sequence). This CDR3 is 12 amino acids long. V dropped 7 bases and J dropped 4 bases, with 13 bases sitting between them. The CDR3 DNA reads TGTGCCTCAAAGCGGGGACCCACTGAAGCTTTCTTT. Translated: CASKRGPTEAFF.

The chain links TRBV5-6 to TRBJ2-3; possibly TRBD2 for D (5 bases). This CDR3 contains 14 residues. Germline CDR1 is SGHDT and CDR2 is YYEEEE. V was clipped by 3 bases and J by 2 bases, with 10 bases between them. The CDR3 region is CASSSRRDTDTQYF. The CDR3 nucleotides are TGTGCCAGCAGCTCTCGCCGGGACACAGATACGCAGTATTTT.

V and J are TRBV25-1 and TRBJ1-2; 9 nucleotides agree with TRBD1. The CDR3 consists of 17 residues. V shed 1 base, J shed 4 bases, and the junction held 10 bases outside the gene matches. Germline CDR1 and CDR2: MGHDK and SYGVNS. The CDR3 nucleotides read TGTGCCAGCAGTGAATCTGGCGACGGGACAGGGATCTATGGCTACACCTTC. Translation: CASSESGDGTGIYGYTF.

The chain carries TRBV25-1 and TRBJ1-6; D gene uncertain. Germline CDR1 and CDR2: MGHDK and SYGVNS. V was pared by 4 bases and J by 8 bases, with 9 bases between. This CDR3 spans 13 amino acids. In DNA form, the CDR3 reads TGTGCCAGCAGTGGTGGAGATTATTCACCCCTCCACTTT. Translating gives CASSGGDYSPLHF.

The chain carries TRBV19 and TRBJ1-5; D ambiguous. CDR3 length: 13 residues. V lost 4 bases and J lost 5, with 9 bases in between. CDR1 and CDR2 from the germline V gene are LNHDA and SQIVND (reference sequence). In DNA form, the CDR3 reads TGTGCCAGTAGTACGTCAGCAGATCAGCCCCAGCATTTT. Encoded protein: CASSTSADQPQHF.

The V and J genes are TRBV7-8 and TRBJ2-7, with D perhaps matching TRBD2 (6 bases). Trimming left V 0 bases short and J 3 bases short, with 12 bases between. The CDR3 has 15 residues. The V gene's germline CDR1 is SGHVS and CDR2 FQNEAQ. The CDR3 here is CASSLAGGGVYEQYF. Here the CDR3 DNA reads TGTGCCAGCAGCTTAGCTGGTGGCGGGGTCTACGAGCAGTACTTC.

This clone was seen a handful of times. This rearrangement joins TRBV30 to TRBJ2-2, with TRBD2 as a possible D gene (5 bases). CDR3 size: 14 residues. CDR1 is GTSNPN and CDR2 is SVGIG in the germline V gene (reference sequence). V gave up 3 bases and J gave up 8 bases, with 16 bases separating them. CDR3 in DNA: TGTGCCTGGAGCCCTTGGACTTCTGGAGGGGAGCTGTTTTTT. Encoded protein: CAWSPWTSGGELFF.

This clone was recorded only once. The chain combines TRBV6-1 with TRBJ1-3, with D maybe TRBD1 (5 bases). Germline CDR1 is MNHNS and CDR2 is SASEGT. The CDR3 sequence is 16 residues long. V was trimmed by 0 bases and J by 6 bases, leaving 15 bases between them. The CDR3 DNA sequence: TGTGCCAGCAGTGAAGCAGGCGGATGGGGACTAAACACCATATATTTT. Translated: CASSEAGGWGLNTIYF.